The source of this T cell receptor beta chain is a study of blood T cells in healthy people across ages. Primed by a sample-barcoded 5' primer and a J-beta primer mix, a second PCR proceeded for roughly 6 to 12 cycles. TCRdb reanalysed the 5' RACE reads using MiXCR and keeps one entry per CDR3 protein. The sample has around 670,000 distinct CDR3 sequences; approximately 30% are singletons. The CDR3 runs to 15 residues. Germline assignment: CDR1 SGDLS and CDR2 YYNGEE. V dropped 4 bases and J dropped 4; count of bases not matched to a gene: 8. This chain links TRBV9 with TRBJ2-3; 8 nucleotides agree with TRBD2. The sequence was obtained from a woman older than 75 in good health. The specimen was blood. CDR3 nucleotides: TGTGCCAGCAGCTTAGACGGGAGGGATTCAGATACGCAGTATTTT. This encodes CASSLDGRDSDTQYF.